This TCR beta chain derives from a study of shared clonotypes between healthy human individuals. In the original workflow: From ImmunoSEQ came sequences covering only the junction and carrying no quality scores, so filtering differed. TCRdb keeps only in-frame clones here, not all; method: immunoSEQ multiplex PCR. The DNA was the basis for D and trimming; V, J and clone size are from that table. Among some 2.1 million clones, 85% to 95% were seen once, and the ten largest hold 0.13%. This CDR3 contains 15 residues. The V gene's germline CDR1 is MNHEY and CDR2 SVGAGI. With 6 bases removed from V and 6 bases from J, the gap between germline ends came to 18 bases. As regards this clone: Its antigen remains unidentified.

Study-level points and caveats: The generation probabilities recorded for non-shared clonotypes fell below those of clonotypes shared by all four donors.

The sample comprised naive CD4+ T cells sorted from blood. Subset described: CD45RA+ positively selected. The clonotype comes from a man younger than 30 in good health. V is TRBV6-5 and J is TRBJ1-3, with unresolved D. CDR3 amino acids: CASSNQPTTLNTIYF. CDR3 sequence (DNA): TGTGCCAGCAGCAACCAACCCACTACCCTAAACACCATATATTTT.